The 27 T cell receptor beta chains below were found in one sample sequenced in a study of beta chain features in type 1 diabetes. Expressed TCRB transcripts were sequenced because the entire RNA isolate underwent reverse transcription. Assay used: immunoSEQ multiplex PCR; TCRdb lists only in-frame clones, some missing. The sample shows some 150,000 clones, about 51% of them seen only once. Sequenced input: Tregs from blood. The receptors here all came from a man between 18 and 35 years old in good health.

This chain joins TRBV5-1 and TRBJ1-1; D gene unclear. V lost 2 bases and J 7 bases, leaving 18 bases between the germline ends. CDR1 and CDR2 from the germline V gene are SGHRS and YFSETQ. The CDR3 consists of 15 residues. The CDR3 is CASSFSGSRDGEAFF. In DNA, the CDR3 is TGCGCCAGCAGCTTCTCCGGGTCCCGAGACGGTGAAGCTTTCTTT.

The chain carries TRBV5-1 and TRBJ2-7, with a possible D match to TRBD1 (6 bases). Looked up from germline, CDR1 is SGHRS and CDR2 is YFSETQ. The CDR3 is 14 amino acids. V lost 3 bases to trimming and J lost 2 bases, with 12 bases between them. CDR3 nucleotides: TGCGCCAGCAGCTCCGGACAGATCCCCTACGAGCAGTACTTC. Protein product: CASSSGQIPYEQYF. Full variable domain (outside the CDR3, taken from reference TRBV5-1 and TRBJ2-7): KAGVTQTPRYLIKTRGQQVTLSCSPISGHRSVSWYQQTPGQGLQFLFEYFSETQRNKGNFPGRFSGRQFSNSRSEMNVSTLELGDSALYLCASSSGQIPYEQYFGPGTRLTVT.

A remark on this clone: The germline gene is not matched at one end of the junction; a read error may be the cause. J is TRBJ2-7 and V is TRBV9; 9 bases map to TRBD2. Germline V gene lookup returns CDR1 SGDLS and CDR2 YYNGEE. The CDR3 is 16 amino acids. CDR3 in DNA: TGTGCCAGCAGCGTAGGTTGGCGGGGGGGCTCCCACGAGCAGTACTTC. This gives the protein CASSVGWRGGSHEQYF.

This rearrangement joins TRBV27 to TRBJ1-2; 9 nucleotides line up with TRBD1. The CDR3 consists of 15 residues. Trimming took 5 bases from V and 4 from J; bases not matched to a gene: 8. Germline values: CDR1 MNHEY, CDR2 SMNVEV (reference sequence). The CDR3 region has the DNA TGTGCCAGCAGTACCTGGACAGGGGTAACCTATGGCTACACCTTC. Protein product: CASSTWTGVTYGYTF.

In its sample, this clone was seen a few times. V gene TRBV5-1 combines with J gene TRBJ1-1, with 8 bases identical to TRBD1. V shed 4 bases and J 3 bases; nucleotides not matched to a gene: 2. The CDR3 runs to 13 residues. Looked up from germline, CDR1 is SGHRS and CDR2 is YFSETQ. In nucleotides, the CDR3 is TGCGCCAGCAGCGAGGACAGGGACACTGAAGCTTTCTTT. Amino acids: CASSEDRDTEAFF.

This clone was seen more than once but under ten times. The V and J genes are TRBV28 and TRBJ2-4, with a weak D call TRBD2 (7 bases). The CDR3 has 16 amino acids. Trimming took 1 base from V and 6 from J, leaving 16 bases between them. Germline V gene lookup returns CDR1 MDHEN and CDR2 SYDVKM. In nucleotides, the CDR3 is TGTGCCAGCAGTTTATACGTTGGGGGGGCGGTAAACATTCAGTACTTC. It translates to CASSLYVGGAVNIQYF.

This chain connects TRBV30 to TRBJ2-1; 16 positions match TRBD2. The CDR3 extends over 17 amino acids. Germline V CDR1 and CDR2: GTSNPN, SVGIG (reference sequence). The junction had 11 bases not matched to a gene; V was cut back by 4 bases and J by 8 bases. CDR3 amino acids: CAWNQGTSGRAWYEQFF. The CDR3 nucleotides are TGTGCCTGGAACCAAGGGACTAGCGGGAGGGCCTGGTATGAGCAGTTCTTC.

The V and J genes are TRBV7-2 and TRBJ2-7; 8 positions agree with TRBD1. Germline CDR1 SGHTA, CDR2 FQGNSA. The CDR3 consists of 15 residues. Trimming at V came to 1 base and at J to 4 bases, leaving 6 bases not matched to a gene. Here the CDR3 reads CASSLGTGRIYEQYF. The CDR3 region has the DNA TGTGCCAGCAGCTTAGGGACAGGGAGGATTTACGAGCAGTACTTC.

The chain couples TRBV6-6 to TRBJ2-3; TRBD2 matches at 8 bases. The trim removed 2 bases at V and 2 bases at J, leaving 3 bases unmatched. CDR1 MNHNY and CDR2 SVGAGI come from the germline V gene (reference sequence). The CDR3 is 15 residues long. The CDR3 DNA is TGTGCCAGCAGTTACCGGCGGGGGGACACAGATACGCAGTATTTT. It codes for CASSYRRGDTDTQYF.

This clone was observed a few times. The chain carries TRBV4-3 and TRBJ1-1; 9 nucleotides match TRBD1. The germline gives CDR1 LGHNA, CDR2 YSLEER. V lost 4 bases to trimming and J lost 5 bases; unmatched junction nucleotides: 8. This CDR3 has 15 residues. Here the CDR3 reads CASSRHRQGVTEAFF. DNA of the CDR3: TGCGCCAGCAGCCGGCATCGACAGGGGGTAACTGAAGCTTTCTTT.

The chain uses TRBV15 and TRBJ2-1, with D possibly matching TRBD1 (6 bases). This CDR3 comprises 14 residues. Germline V CDR1 and CDR2: LNHNV, YYDKDF (reference sequence). Trimming removed 2 bases from V and 8 bases from J, with 13 bases in between. CDR3 protein: CATSRTMKGDEQFF. The CDR3 coding sequence is TGTGCCACCAGCAGAACAATGAAGGGGGATGAGCAGTTCTTC.

This clone was seen more than once but under ten times. This chain uses TRBV7-9 with TRBJ2-7; 7 nucleotides match TRBD2. V lost 0 bases to trimming and J lost 3 bases; unmatched junction nucleotides: 2. CDR1 SEHNR and CDR2 FQNEAQ come from the germline V gene (reference sequence). The CDR3 length is 14 residues. The CDR3 nucleotides read TGTGCCAGCAGCTTAGCGGGACTATACTACGAGCAGTACTTC. Translation gives CASSLAGLYYEQYF. The variable domain in full, with the rest retrieved from reference TRBV7-9 and TRBJ2-7, is DTGVSQNPRHKITKRGQNVTFRCDPISEHNRLYWYRQTLGQGPEFLTYFQNEAQLEKSRLLSDRFSAERPKGSFSTLEIQRTEQGDSAMYLCASSLAGLYYEQYFGPGTRLTVT.

This clone was detected a few times. CDR3 in amino acids: CASNRGPDIQYF. The DNA for the CDR3 is TGTGCCAGCAACAGGGGGCCGGACATTCAGTACTTC. This rearrangement joins TRBV2 to TRBJ2-4, with 9 bases lining up with TRBD1. CDR3 length: 12 amino acids. Germline V gene lookup returns CDR1 SNHLY and CDR2 FYNNEI. V shed 7 bases, J shed 8 bases, and the junction held 3 bases outside the gene matches.

This clone was found a few times. The genes are TRBV7-9 and TRBJ2-1; tentatively, D is TRBD1 (6 bases). The CDR3 runs to 16 residues. Germline V gives CDR1 SEHNR, CDR2 FQNEAQ (reference sequence). V lost 1 base, J lost 1 base, and 11 bases lay in between. DNA for the CDR3: TGTGCCAGCAGCTTAGGATCAGGGGCTTCCTACAATGAGCAGTTCTTC. The encoded protein is CASSLGSGASYNEQFF. The full variable domain, in which reference TRBV7-9 and TRBJ2-1 provide the parts outside the CDR3, is DTGVSQNPRHKITKRGQNVTFRCDPISEHNRLYWYRQTLGQGPEFLTYFQNEAQLEKSRLLSDRFSAERPKGSFSTLEIQRTEQGDSAMYLCASSLGSGASYNEQFFGPGTRLTVL.

The rearrangement links TRBV7-7 to TRBJ2-5; no reliable D call. The CDR3 contains 14 residues. Germline V CDR1 and CDR2: SSHAT, FNYEAQ (reference sequence). V was pared by 1 base and J by 5 bases, with 11 bases between. CDR3 loop: CASSLGSVGETQYF. CDR3 coding DNA: TGTGCCAGCAGCTTAGGATCTGTCGGGGAGACCCAGTACTTC.

The chain couples TRBV5-1 to TRBJ2-1; maybe TRBD2 (5 bases). Trimming removed 3 bases from V and 10 bases from J, with 14 bases in between. The CDR3 covers 13 residues. Germline CDR1 and CDR2: SGHRS and YFSETQ. The CDR3 sequence: CASSSRRGKEQFF. The CDR3 DNA reads as TGCGCCAGCAGCTCCCGACGAGGGAAGGAGCAGTTCTTC.

This clone was picked up a small number of times. J is TRBJ2-3 and V is TRBV7-3; 8 nucleotides line up with TRBD1. Looked up from germline, CDR1 is SGHTA and CDR2 is FQGTGA. The CDR3 is 12 amino acids. With 4 bases clipped from V and 12 bases from J, the junction kept 6 bases outside the gene matches. CDR3 nucleotide sequence: TGTGCCAGCAGCTCACTACAGGGGGTTCAGTATTTT. It specifies CASSSLQGVQYF.

The genes are TRBV2 and TRBJ1-1, with D perhaps TRBD1 (5 bases). Trimming took off 2 bases at V and 5 bases at J, with 9 bases between the two ends. The germline CDR1 and CDR2 sequences are SNHLY and FYNNEI. The CDR3 extends over 13 amino acids. The CDR3 sequence: CASSERGRTEAFF. The DNA for the CDR3 is TGTGCCAGCAGTGAAAGGGGAAGGACTGAAGCTTTCTTT.

This clone was picked up a small number of times. In DNA, the CDR3 is TGTGCCAGCAGTTACCCCCGGGACAGGGGGTCCGAGCAGTACTTC. Protein product: CASSYPRDRGSEQYF. The chain uses TRBV6-6 and TRBJ2-7; 11 bases are a match to TRBD1. Germline CDR1 MNHNY, CDR2 SVGAGI (reference sequence). The trim removed 2 bases at V and 6 bases at J, leaving 6 bases unmatched. This CDR3 has 15 residues.

There are a few counts of this clone. The genes are TRBV2 and TRBJ1-5; TRBD1 might be the D (6 bases). There are 19 residues in the CDR3. Germline V gene lookup returns CDR1 SNHLY and CDR2 FYNNEI. V lost 6 bases and J lost 5, with 29 bases in between. The CDR3: CASRRGGQGPFYLDQPQHF. The DNA for the CDR3 is TGTGCCAGCAGGAGGGGGGGGCAGGGACCATTCTACTTGGATCAGCCCCAGCATTTT.

The chain has TRBV5-6 and TRBJ2-1; 10 nucleotides line up with TRBD2. Germline CDR1 is SGHDT and CDR2 is YYEEEE. The V gene end was trimmed by 4 bases and the J gene end by 8 bases; junction bases not matched to a gene: 18. The CDR3 spans 18 residues. The CDR3 loop is CASSNRGDGLAGAHEQFF. The CDR3 DNA sequence: TGTGCCAGCAGCAACCGGGGGGACGGTCTAGCGGGAGCTCATGAGCAGTTCTTC.

J is TRBJ2-2 and V is TRBV28, with D uncertain. Trimming stripped 3 bases from V and 1 base from J, with 6 bases between. The V gene's germline CDR1 is MDHEN and CDR2 SYDVKM. The length of the CDR3 is 14 residues. CDR3 sequence reads: CASSFSRNTGELFF. For the CDR3, the DNA is TGTGCCAGCAGTTTCTCTAGGAACACCGGGGAGCTGTTTTTT. The variable domain in full, completed from reference TRBV28 and TRBJ2-2, reads DVKVTQSSRYLVKRTGEKVFLECVQDMDHENMFWYRQDPGLGLRLIYFSYDVKMKEKGDIPEGYSVSREKKERFSLILESASTNQTSMYLCASSFSRNTGELFFGEGSRLTVL.

V is TRBV6-1 and J is TRBJ1-2; D gene uncertain. Trimming removed 5 bases at V and 8 bases at J, with 9 bases between. Per the germline V gene, CDR1 is MNHNS and CDR2 is SASEGT. The CDR3 is made up of 11 amino acids. CDR3 sequence: CASSSRSGYTF. The CDR3 bases are TGTGCCAGCAGTTCTAGGTCGGGCTACACCTTC.

This CDR3 reads CSVETSGRTDTQYF. CDR3 DNA sequence: TGCAGCGTTGAAACTAGCGGACGGACAGATACGCAGTATTTT. The gene calls are TRBV29-1 and TRBJ2-3, with TRBD2 identical over 8 bases. The V and J ends lost 2 bases and 3 bases, in that order; junction bases with no gene match: 4. Per the germline V gene, CDR1 is SQVTM and CDR2 is ANQGSEA. This CDR3 is 14 amino acids long.

This chain links TRBV5-1 with TRBJ1-1; TRBD1 agrees at 10 bases. The CDR3 has 15 residues. Germline-derived CDR1 and CDR2 are SGHRS and YFSETQ. The V and J ends lost 4 bases and 6 bases, in that order; junction bases with no gene match: 9. CDR3 loop: CASSALTGGFAEAFF. CDR3 sequence (DNA): TGCGCCAGCAGCGCCCTGACAGGGGGCTTCGCTGAAGCTTTCTTT.

The genes are TRBV7-9 and TRBJ1-1; D is ambiguous. The V end lost 4 bases, the J end lost 3 bases, and 6 bases lay between the germline ends. The length of the CDR3 is 12 residues. Per germline, CDR1 SEHNR and CDR2 FQNEAQ (reference sequence). CDR3 residues: CASSWRDTEAFF. The CDR3 bases are TGTGCCAGCAGCTGGAGGGACACTGAAGCTTTCTTT.

The J gene is TRBJ1-2, the V gene TRBV29-1; weak D call: TRBD1 (5 bases). Germline values: CDR1 SQVTM, CDR2 ANQGSEA. The CDR3 sequence is 13 residues long. Trimming took off 7 bases at V and 8 bases at J, with 20 bases between the two ends. The chain's CDR3 is CSASNRAGTGYTF. CDR3 coding DNA: TGCAGCGCATCAAATCGAGCGGGGACCGGCTACACCTTC.